This T cell receptor (beta chain) is drawn from a study of cytomegalovirus exposure and HLA in healthy donors. Amplification used 60 Vbeta primers and 13 Jbeta primers. Profiling relied on immunoSEQ multiplex PCR, and the TCRdb table lists in-frame clones only, not all of them. Of about 120,000 clones listed, 60% to 80% are singletons. A word on this clone: Its antigen is still unknown.

Findings and limits, study-wide: Listed as cytomegalovirus-associated were approximately 160 TCR beta chains. A cluster of highly shared sequence variants was likely a sequencing artifact.

There are 15 residues in the CDR3. The junction had 11 bases not matched to a gene; V was cut back by 3 bases and J by 9 bases. CDR1 is PRHDT, CDR2 FYEKMQ, per germline (reference sequence). The chain uses TRBV13 and TRBJ2-1; 7 nucleotides line up with TRBD2. The sequence came from a female donor in good health and CMV-seronegative. Input material: PBMCs. CDR3 nucleotide sequence: TGTGCCAGCAGCTTCCTTCGGGGGGTAGGAAGTGAGCAGTTCTTC. Translating gives CASSFLRGVGSEQFF.